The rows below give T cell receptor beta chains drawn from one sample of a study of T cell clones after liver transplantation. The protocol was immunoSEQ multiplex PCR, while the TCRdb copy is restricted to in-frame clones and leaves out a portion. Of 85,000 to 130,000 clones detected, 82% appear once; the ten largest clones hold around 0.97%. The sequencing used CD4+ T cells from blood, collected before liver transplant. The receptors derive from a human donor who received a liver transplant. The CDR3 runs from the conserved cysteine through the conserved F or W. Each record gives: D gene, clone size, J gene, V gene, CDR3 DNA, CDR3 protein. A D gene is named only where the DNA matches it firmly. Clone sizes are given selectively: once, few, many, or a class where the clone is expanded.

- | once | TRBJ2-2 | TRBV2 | TGTGCCAGCAAGGCTAGCAGGCTCGCGAACACCGGGGAGCTGTTTTTT | CASKASRLANTGELFF
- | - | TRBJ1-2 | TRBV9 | TGTGCCAGCACCCGAACAGGGAATGGCTACACCTTC | CASTRTGNGYTF
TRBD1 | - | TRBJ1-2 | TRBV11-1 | TGTGCCAGCAGCCCACGACAGGGTTCCTATGGCTACACCTTC | CASSPRQGSYGYTF
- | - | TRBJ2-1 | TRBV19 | TGTGCCAGTAGGTTTTACGGTGTTGACTACAATGAGCAGTTCTTC | CASRFYGVDYNEQFF
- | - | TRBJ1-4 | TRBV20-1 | TGCAGTGCTGCTACCGGGGTTTTT | CSAATGVF
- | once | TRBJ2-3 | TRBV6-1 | TGTGCCAGCATTCGGCAGTTTAGTACAGATACGCAGTATTTT | CASIRQFSTDTQYF
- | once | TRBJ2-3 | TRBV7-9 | TGTGCCAGCAGCTTACAAATAGGGAGGCCAGATACGCAGTATTTT | CASSLQIGRPDTQYF
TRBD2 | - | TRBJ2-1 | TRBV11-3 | TGTGCCAGCAGCCCAGGTGGGACTAGCGGGGGAAAATTCAATGAGCAGTTCTTC | CASSPGGTSGGKFNEQFF
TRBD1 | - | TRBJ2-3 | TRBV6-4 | TGTGCCAGCAGTGACCCAGGACAGGGTACAGATACGCAGTATTTT | CASSDPGQGTDTQYF
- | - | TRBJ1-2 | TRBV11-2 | TGTGCCAGCAGCCCACTCGGGGGGCGTGACGAGGGCTACACCTTC | CASSPLGGRDEGYTF
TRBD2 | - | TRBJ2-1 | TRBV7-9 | TGTGCCAGCAGCTTAGGTCGCGGGAGGTACAATGAGCAGTTCTTC | CASSLGRGRYNEQFF
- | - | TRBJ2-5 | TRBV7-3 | TGTGCCAGCAGCCCGTTGGGGAGTCAAGAGACCCAGTACTTC | CASSPLGSQETQYF
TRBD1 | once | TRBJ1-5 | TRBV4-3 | TGCGCCAGCAGCCAAGAGACAGGGGTTCAGCCCCAGCATTTT | CASSQETGVQPQHF
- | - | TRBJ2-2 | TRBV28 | TGTGCCAGCAGCGTACGAGCCGGGGAGCTGTTTTTT | CASSVRAGELFF
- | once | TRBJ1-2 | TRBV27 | TGTGCCAGCAGTTTATCGACTTCCTATGGCTACACCTTC | CASSLSTSYGYTF
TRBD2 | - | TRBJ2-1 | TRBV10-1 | TGCGCCAGCAGGATTAGCGGGAGTGAGAGCTCCTACAATGAGCAGTTCTTC | CASRISGSESSYNEQFF
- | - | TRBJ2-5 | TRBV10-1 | TGCGCCAGCAGTGAGGCGGTAGAGAGGGGAGAGACCCAGTACTTC | CASSEAVERGETQYF
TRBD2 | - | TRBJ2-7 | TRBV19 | TGTGCCAGTAGTCCTTATAAGACTAGCGGCAGGTACGAGCAGTACTTC | CASSPYKTSGRYEQYF
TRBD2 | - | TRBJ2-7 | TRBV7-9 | TGTGCCAGCAGCCCAATAACGACTAGCTCGTACGAGCAGTACTTC | CASSPITTSSYEQYF
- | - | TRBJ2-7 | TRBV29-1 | TGCAGCGTTGAGGTTGGGGGGGCCCCCTCCTACGAGCAGTACTTC | CSVEVGGAPSYEQYF
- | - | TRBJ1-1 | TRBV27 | TGTGCCAGCAGGGGGCGAGCTTTCTTT | CASRGRAFF
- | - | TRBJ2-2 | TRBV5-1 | TGCGCCAGCAGCTTGGGTCCGGGGGGCCTCACCGGGGAGCTGTTTTTT | CASSLGPGGLTGELFF